The 25 T cell receptor beta chains below were found in one sample sequenced in a study of lymphopenia after photon versus proton radiotherapy. Sequenced by immunoSEQ multiplex PCR; TCRdb stores in-frame clones only, minus some. The sample shows 150,000 to 200,000 clones, roughly nine tenths of them seen only once. Specimen: peripheral blood, collected from a patient treated with photon-based radiotherapy. The receptors were sampled from a man in his forties or fifties with gastric cancer.

The chain couples TRBV10-3 to TRBJ1-6; possibly TRBD1 for D (5 bases). V was trimmed by 4 bases and J by 8 bases, leaving 9 bases between them. Germline assignment: CDR1 ENHRY and CDR2 SYGVKD. The CDR3 extends over 13 amino acids. The CDR3 sequence: CAISAGTDSPLHF. DNA of the CDR3: TGTGCCATCAGTGCGGGGACGGATTCACCCCTCCACTTT.

The genes are TRBV6-1 and TRBJ1-4; 8 bases agree with TRBD1. Germline loops: CDR1 MNHNS, CDR2 SASEGT. The length of the CDR3 is 14 residues. The trim removed 5 bases at V and 6 bases at J, leaving 5 bases unmatched. The CDR3 nucleotides read TGTGCCAGCAGTCGGACAGGGAGCGATGAAAAACTGTTTTTT. Translating it yields CASSRTGSDEKLFF.

J is TRBJ2-6 and V is TRBV28; D is unclear. CDR1 and CDR2 from the germline V gene are MDHEN and SYDVKM. Trimming pared 5 bases from V and 9 bases from J, leaving 5 bases between. The CDR3 length is 11 residues. The CDR3 coding sequence is TGTGCCAGCAGTAATATCAACGTCCTGACTTTC. This translates into CASSNINVLTF.

The chain joins TRBV7-2 to TRBJ1-1; D unclear. This CDR3 spans 14 amino acids. With 0 bases removed from V and 1 base from J, the gap between germline ends came to 6 bases. Germline loops: CDR1 SGHTA, CDR2 FQGNSA. The CDR3 loop is CASSLAWGNTEAFF. The CDR3 DNA sequence: TGTGCCAGCAGCTTAGCGTGGGGGAACACTGAAGCTTTCTTT.

The chain combines TRBV5-1 with TRBJ2-3; 13 bases are a match to TRBD2. The CDR3 consists of 16 residues. J gave up 3 bases and V 4 bases, and 5 bases lay outside the gene matches. Germline values: CDR1 SGHRS, CDR2 YFSETQ. CDR3 DNA sequence: TGCGCCAGCAGCACGGGACTAGCGGGATCAACAGATACGCAGTATTTT. Residues: CASSTGLAGSTDTQYF.

On this clone: Within the sample, other DNA sequences also encode this same CDR3. The chain uses TRBV7-3 and TRBJ1-1; no firm D call. V lost 2 bases and J 1 base, leaving 5 bases between the germline ends. The CDR3 has 13 residues. CDR1 is SGHTA and CDR2 is FQGTGA in the germline V gene. The CDR3 protein is CASSLSGNTEAFF. CDR3 sequence (DNA): TGTGCCAGCAGCTTATCAGGGAACACTGAAGCTTTCTTT.

The chain combines TRBV7-2 with TRBJ2-2; 12 nucleotides align to TRBD2. Germline V gives CDR1 SGHTA, CDR2 FQGNSA. V gave up 4 bases and J gave up 5 bases; unmatched junction bases: 2. The CDR3 sequence is 15 residues long. The chain's CDR3 is CASSSLAGGTGELFF. CDR3 DNA: TGTGCCAGCAGCTCCCTAGCGGGAGGGACCGGGGAGCTGTTTTTT.

V usage is TRBV9 and J usage is TRBJ2-2; 10 bases align to TRBD2. This CDR3 has 15 amino acids. Germline V gene sequence: CDR1 SGDLS, CDR2 YYNGEE. With V trimmed by 4 bases and J by 7 bases, 7 bases remained unmatched. Here the CDR3 DNA reads TGTGCCAGCAGCCGGCTAGCGGGAGTTTTCGGGGAGCTGTTTTTT. This codes for CASSRLAGVFGELFF.

V usage is TRBV5-4 and J usage is TRBJ2-3; 7 nucleotides agree with TRBD2. Germline CDR1 reads SGHNT; CDR2 reads YYREEE (reference sequence). V shed 0 bases, J shed 0 bases, and the junction held 7 bases outside the gene matches. This CDR3 contains 17 residues. The CDR3 is CASSLGGGRASTDTQYF. The DNA of the CDR3 is TGTGCCAGCAGCTTGGGGGGAGGGCGCGCTAGCACAGATACGCAGTATTTT. The full variable domain, completed using reference TRBV5-4 and TRBJ2-3, is ETGVTQSPTHLIKTRGQQVTLRCSSQSGHNTVSWYQQALGQGPQFIFQYYREEENGRGNFPPRFSGLQFPNYSSELNVNALELDDSALYLCASSLGGGRASTDTQYFGPGTRLTVL.

The chain uses TRBV6-5 and TRBJ1-3, with a weak D call TRBD1 (5 bases). Trimming left V 4 bases short and J 5 bases short, with 12 bases between. Germline CDR1 and CDR2: MNHEY and SVGAGI. The CDR3 has 14 residues. CDR3 nucleotides: TGTGCCAGCAGTTCGATCGGGGCGAGAAACACCATATATTTT. Translated: CASSSIGARNTIYF.

This chain joins TRBV30 and TRBJ1-2; D possibly corresponds to TRBD1 (5 bases). Trimming removed 5 bases from V and 5 bases from J, with 27 bases in between. Per the germline V gene, CDR1 is GTSNPN and CDR2 is SVGIG (reference sequence). The CDR3 spans 17 residues. DNA of the CDR3: TGTGCCTGGGGCCCTGGGGCCACGGCCATCCCCCCTTATGGCTACACCTTC. Its protein is CAWGPGATAIPPYGYTF. The full variable domain, rest sourced from reference TRBV30 and TRBJ1-2, is SQTIHQWPATLVQPVGSPLSLECTVEGTSNPNLYWYRQAAGRGLQLLFYSVGIGQISSEVPQNLSASRPQDRQFILSSKKLLLSDSGFYLCAWGPGATAIPPYGYTFGSGTRLTVV.

As DNA, the CDR3 is TGTGCCGGTTCACGGATCTTTAATCAGCCCCAGCATTTT. Amino acids: CAGSRIFNQPQHF. The rearrangement uses TRBV6-1 and TRBJ1-5; D is undetermined. Trimming removed 11 bases at V and 4 bases at J, with 15 bases between. The germline V gene has CDR1 MNHNS and CDR2 SASEGT. The length of the CDR3 is 13 residues.

The V call is TRBV27, the J call TRBJ2-1; 9 nucleotides line up with TRBD2. The ends lost 4 bases at V and 10 bases at J; junction bases unmatched: 5. This CDR3 is 13 amino acids long. CDR1 is MNHEY, CDR2 SMNVEV, per germline (reference sequence). The DNA for the CDR3 is TGTGCCAGCAGTTCCCAAAGCGGGGGGGAGCAGTTCTTC. It codes for CASSSQSGGEQFF.

J is TRBJ1-1 and V is TRBV19, with no clear D. CDR1 and CDR2 (germline): LNHDA, SQIVND (reference sequence). The V gene lost 5 bases and the J gene lost 14 bases, with 9 bases spanning the gap. This CDR3 is 9 amino acids long. The DNA for the CDR3 is TGTGCCAGTAGTTCTTCCGCCTTCTTT. Amino acid sequence: CASSSSAFF. The variable domain in full, completed from reference TRBV19 and TRBJ1-1, reads DGGITQSPKYLFRKEGQNVTLSCEQNLNHDAMYWYRQDPGQGLRLIYYSQIVNDFQKGDIAEGYSVSREKKESFPLTVTSAQKNPTAFYLCASSSSAFFGQGTRLTVV.

A note on this clone: In the same sample, other DNA sequences code for this CDR3. This rearrangement joins TRBV7-9 to TRBJ2-7; 11 bases align to TRBD2. Germline V gene lookup returns CDR1 SEHNR and CDR2 FQNEAQ (reference sequence). Trimming removed 5 bases from V and 2 bases from J; junction bases left unmatched: 2. This CDR3 contains 14 residues. CDR3 nucleotide sequence: TGTGCCAGCAGCCCTAGCGGGAGGACCTACGAGCAGTACTTC. Protein: CASSPSGRTYEQYF.

The V and J genes are TRBV5-6 and TRBJ1-5, with 8 nucleotides matching TRBD1. CDR3 length equals 15 residues. With V trimmed by 3 bases and J by 4 bases, 6 bases remained unmatched. CDR1 SGHDT and CDR2 YYEEEE come from the germline V gene. The CDR3 reads CASSYGQGINQPQHF. The CDR3 DNA sequence: TGTGCCAGCAGCTATGGACAGGGAATTAATCAGCCCCAGCATTTT. Together with reference TRBV5-6 and TRBJ1-5, the CDR3 gives the full variable domain: DAGVTQSPTHLIKTRGQQVTLRCSPKSGHDTVSWYQQALGQGPQFIFQYYEEEERQRGNFPDRFSGHQFPNYSSELNVNALLLGDSALYLCASSYGQGINQPQHFGDGTRLSIL.

The V and J genes are TRBV5-1 and TRBJ2-3; TRBD2 agrees at 11 bases. J was trimmed by 2 bases and V by 0 bases; bases with no gene match: 14. Germline V gene lookup returns CDR1 SGHRS and CDR2 YFSETQ. The CDR3 runs to 20 residues. The CDR3 DNA follows: TGCGCCAGCAGCTTGGCCGGTCTGGGGCTAGCGGGAGGTTCCACAGATACGCAGTATTTT. Its translation: CASSLAGLGLAGGSTDTQYF.

The chain joins TRBV28 to TRBJ2-7; D unresolved. The CDR3 has 12 residues. V was trimmed by 3 bases and J by 2 bases, leaving 5 bases between them. Germline-derived CDR1 and CDR2 are MDHEN and SYDVKM. DNA of the CDR3: TGTGCCAGCAGTTTGCTAGCCTACGAGCAGTACTTC. Protein product: CASSLLAYEQYF.

This chain uses TRBV28 with TRBJ2-4, with 8 bases that match TRBD2. Germline V gene sequence: CDR1 MDHEN, CDR2 SYDVKM. This CDR3 is 15 amino acids long. Trimming took 5 bases from V and 5 from J; bases not matched to a gene: 8. The CDR3 loop reads CASSPGGGAENIQYF. The DNA of the CDR3 is TGTGCCAGCAGTCCCGGGGGGGGCGCGGAAAACATTCAGTACTTC.

V and J are TRBV11-2 and TRBJ1-2; unclear D gene. This CDR3 has 11 amino acids. The V and J ends lost 3 bases and 3 bases respectively, with 2 bases between them. Germline V gene sequence: CDR1 SGHAT, CDR2 FQNNGV. In DNA form, the CDR3 reads TGTGCCAGCAGCTTGGACTATGGCTACACCTTC. This translates into CASSLDYGYTF.

The rearrangement joins TRBV11-2 to TRBJ2-2; TRBD2 is a possible D gene (6 bases). The length of the CDR3 is 17 residues. CDR1 and CDR2 from the germline V gene are SGHAT and FQNNGV. The V end lost 3 bases, the J end lost 5 bases, and 19 bases lay between the germline ends. The CDR3 region is CASSLYLAGWRTGELFF. The CDR3 region has the DNA TGTGCCAGCAGCTTGTATCTGGCGGGATGGAGGACCGGGGAGCTGTTTTTT. The full variable domain, with the rest looked up from reference TRBV11-2 and TRBJ2-2, is EAGVAQSPRYKIIEKRQSVAFWCNPISGHATLYWYQQILGQGPKLLIQFQNNGVVDDSQLPKDRFSAERLKGVDSTLKIQPAKLEDSAVYLCASSLYLAGWRTGELFFGEGSRLTVL.

The CDR3 DNA reads as TGTGCCATCAGTGGGGTGCAGGGCACTGAAGCTTTCTTT. Translated: CAISGVQGTEAFF. This chain uses TRBV10-3 with TRBJ1-1; tentatively, D is TRBD1 (5 bases). Trimming stripped 4 bases from V and 4 bases from J, with 10 bases between. This CDR3 has 13 residues. Germline lookup yields CDR1 ENHRY and CDR2 SYGVKD.

V gene TRBV14 combines with J gene TRBJ2-1, with D perhaps matching TRBD1 or TRBD2 (6 bases each). This CDR3 spans 16 amino acids. The ends were cut back, 1 base at V and 2 bases at J, with 12 bases in the middle. The V gene's germline CDR1 is SGHDN and CDR2 FVKESK. CDR3 DNA: TGTGCCAGCAGCCAAGTTGGGGGGCTTGCCTACAATGAGCAGTTCTTC. This sequence encodes CASSQVGGLAYNEQFF.

This clone was recorded only once. In the same sample, other DNA sequences code for this CDR3. The chain recombines TRBV30 with TRBJ2-1; 9 bases map to TRBD2. Germline V gene sequence: CDR1 GTSNPN, CDR2 SVGIG (reference sequence). V shed 0 bases, J shed 4 bases, and the junction held 1 base outside the gene matches. The CDR3 has 14 amino acids. In nucleotides, the CDR3 is TGTGCCTGGAGTGTGCTAGCGGGGTACAATGAGCAGTTCTTC. Translation: CAWSVLAGYNEQFF.

The chain has TRBV27 and TRBJ2-7; TRBD2 is a possible D gene (6 bases). The CDR3 has 15 amino acids. In germline, CDR1 is MNHEY, CDR2 SMNVEV (reference sequence). Trimming stripped 5 bases from V and 4 bases from J, with 18 bases between. The CDR3 DNA sequence: TGTGCCAGCAGTCCCGGCATTTGGGAGGAATACGAGCAGTACTTC. Amino acid sequence: CASSPGIWEEYEQYF.